Following are 20 T cell receptor beta chains from one sample sequenced in a study of T cell repertoires in cytomegalovirus infection. From the reads, TCRdb called clonotypes with MiXCR, one entry per CDR3 protein. The table records about 150,000 distinct CDR3 sequences, about a quarter of them present only once. What was sequenced was PBMCs. These TCRs come from a human donor in good health (CMV status not recorded). Some clones in this sample may be carry-over from other donors' samples.

This clonotype was seen at least ten times. DNA of the CDR3: TGTGCCAGCAGCTTATTAACTGGGGTAACCGGGGAGCTGTTTTTT. Amino acids: CASSLLTGVTGELFF. This chain joins TRBV7-8 and TRBJ2-2; no clear D gene. This CDR3 spans 15 amino acids. The germline V gene encodes CDR1 SGHVS and CDR2 FQNEAQ. Trimming pared 2 bases from V and 5 bases from J, leaving 12 bases between.

In its sample, this clonotype was seen many times. The chain couples TRBV7-8 to TRBJ1-6, with no clear D. Germline V lookup: CDR1 SGHVS, CDR2 FQNEAQ. CDR3 length: 16 amino acids. Trimming pared 0 bases from V and 6 bases from J, leaving 12 bases between. In nucleotides, the CDR3 is TGTGCCAGCAGCTTAGCGTCCGGTTCCGCTAATTCACCCCTCCACTTT. It translates to CASSLASGSANSPLHF.

This clonotype was observed at least ten times. The genes are TRBV7-8 and TRBJ2-1; TRBD2 aligns across 13 bases. The J segment lost 4 bases and the V segment lost 5 bases, leaving 11 bases of the junction unmatched. The CDR3 is 18 residues long. Germline assignment: CDR1 SGHVS and CDR2 FQNEAQ. The CDR3 reads CASSAGLAGVMGYNEQFF. In DNA, the CDR3 is TGTGCCAGCAGCGCCGGACTAGCGGGAGTTATGGGATACAATGAGCAGTTCTTC.

V and J are TRBV5-4 and TRBJ2-3, with D hard to call. Per the germline V gene, CDR1 is SGHNT and CDR2 is YYREEE (reference sequence). The germline V and J ends were trimmed by 0 bases and 4 bases, with 12 bases remaining between them. This CDR3 comprises 15 residues. The CDR3, as DNA: TGTGCCAGCAGCTTGGGAAAGGGAAGGTCAGATACGCAGTATTTT. This gives the protein CASSLGKGRSDTQYF.

The V and J genes are TRBV19 and TRBJ1-5; unclear D gene. The CDR3 is made up of 15 amino acids. Germline V CDR1 and CDR2: LNHDA, SQIVND (reference sequence). Trimming left V 5 bases short and J 0 bases short, with 11 bases between. CDR3 coding DNA: TGTGCCAGTAGTCACACCTCGTATAGCAATCAGCCCCAGCATTTT. It yields the protein CASSHTSYSNQPQHF.

The chain has TRBV6-5 and TRBJ1-5; D gene unclear. With 5 bases removed from V and 0 bases from J, the gap between germline ends came to 11 bases. Germline lookup yields CDR1 MNHEY and CDR2 SVGAGI. This CDR3 spans 15 amino acids. The CDR3: CASSRLGVSNQPQHF. The CDR3 DNA sequence: TGTGCCAGCAGTCGACTCGGGGTTAGCAATCAGCCCCAGCATTTT.

V is TRBV12-3 or TRBV12-4 and J is TRBJ1-4, with 11 positions matching TRBD1. The V and J ends lost 4 bases and 8 bases, in that order; junction bases with no gene match: 3. This CDR3 is built from 14 residues. CDR3 amino acids: CASSSRDRGEKLFF. For the CDR3, the DNA is TGTGCCAGCAGTTCCCGGGACAGGGGGGAAAAACTGTTTTTT.

This clonotype was recorded at least ten times. This chain connects TRBV7-2 to TRBJ2-3; D is uncertain. The germline V gene has CDR1 SGHTA and CDR2 FQGNSA. The CDR3 contains 11 residues. Trimming left V 6 bases short and J 6 bases short, with 7 bases between. CDR3 sequence (DNA): TGTGCCAGCAGTCACGGGGATACGCAGTATTTT. Translating gives CASSHGDTQYF.

This clonotype was counted a few times. The chain couples TRBV7-9 to TRBJ1-2; D is unclear. V lost 7 bases and J lost 4, with 13 bases in between. Germline CDR1 and CDR2: SEHNR and FQNEAQ (reference sequence). The CDR3 extends over 13 amino acids. DNA for the CDR3: TGTGCCAGCACCCTCATCCCGGGCTATGGCTACACCTTC. As protein: CASTLIPGYGYTF.

This chain joins TRBV7-6 and TRBJ2-1, with 7 nucleotides matching TRBD2. From germline, CDR1 is SGHVS and CDR2 FNYEAQ. The CDR3 length is 16 residues. Trimming removed 2 bases from V and 6 bases from J; junction bases left unmatched: 10. Here the CDR3 reads CASSLRGVGDGNEQFF. DNA of the CDR3: TGTGCCAGCAGCTTACGGGGGGTAGGGGACGGCAATGAGCAGTTCTTC. Variable domain in full (rest from reference TRBV7-6 and TRBJ2-1): GAGVSQSPRYKVTKRGQDVALRCDPISGHVSLYWYRQALGQGPEFLTYFNYEAQQDKSGLPNDRFSAERPEGSISTLTIQRTEQRDSAMYRCASSLRGVGDGNEQFFGPGTRLTVL.

The chain joins TRBV19 to TRBJ2-1; the D is unclear. Trimming left V 6 bases short and J 0 bases short, with 9 bases between. Germline CDR1 reads LNHDA; CDR2 reads SQIVND (reference sequence). This CDR3 has 14 residues. The DNA for the CDR3 is TGTGCCAGTAGCCCCCAGAGCTCCTACAATGAGCAGTTCTTC. Its translation: CASSPQSSYNEQFF.

Here the CDR3 DNA reads TGTGCCAGCCTTGAACCGGGACTAGGCAATGAGCAGTTCTTC. Protein sequence: CASLEPGLGNEQFF. The chain carries TRBV6-6 and TRBJ2-1, with TRBD2 matching 8 bases. Looked up from germline, CDR1 is MNHNY and CDR2 is SVGAGI (reference sequence). The CDR3 is made up of 14 amino acids. J gave up 6 bases and V 8 bases, and 9 bases lay outside the gene matches.

This chain uses TRBV7-3 with TRBJ1-1; D is unresolved. The germline gives CDR1 SGHTA, CDR2 FQGTGA. This CDR3 contains 14 residues. Between the trimmed V and J ends, which lost 5 bases and 4 bases, there was a span of 14 bases. The CDR3 region has the DNA TGTGCCAGCAGCATCGTCCCGCGGGCCACTGAAGCTTTCTTT. It translates to CASSIVPRATEAFF.

This clonotype was counted between two and nine times. V is TRBV12-3 or TRBV12-4 and J is TRBJ1-1, with 8 bases identical to TRBD1. The V gene end was trimmed by 8 bases and the J gene end by 6 bases; junction bases not matched to a gene: 11. This CDR3 has 14 amino acids. The CDR3 reads CASSETGGLSEAFF. The CDR3 nucleotides read TGTGCCAGCTCTGAAACAGGGGGGTTGTCTGAAGCTTTCTTT.

On this clonotype: One junction end does not reproduce the germline sequence, and a read error may be involved. The gene calls are TRBV7-2 and TRBJ2-5; 11 bases line up with TRBD2. The CDR3 is made up of 15 amino acids. Germline CDR1 and CDR2: SGHTA and FQGNSA. CDR3: CASSSRLAGQETQCF. CDR3 in DNA: TGTGCCAGCAGCTCTCGACTAGCGGGACAAGAGACCCAGTGCTTC.

The rearrangement uses TRBV7-9 and TRBJ1-2; TRBD1 aligns across 9 bases. Per germline, CDR1 SEHNR and CDR2 FQNEAQ (reference sequence). CDR3 length: 17 residues. Trimming cost V 9 bases and J 5 bases; bases outside gene matches: 19. CDR3 in amino acids: CASRATGGATFIYGYTF. CDR3 coding DNA: TGTGCCAGTCGGGCAACAGGGGGCGCAACCTTCATATATGGCTACACCTTC.

This clonotype was detected many times. This chain connects TRBV28 to TRBJ1-3; D is uncertain. In germline, CDR1 is MDHEN, CDR2 SYDVKM. The CDR3 has 10 residues. The germline V and J ends were trimmed by 7 bases and 6 bases, with 4 bases remaining between them. DNA for the CDR3: TGTGCCAGCATTAAAAACACCATATATTTT. Its protein product is CASIKNTIYF.

A few counts support this clonotype. The chain has TRBV9 and TRBJ2-1; a possible D gene is TRBD2 (6 bases). The length of the CDR3 is 15 residues. The germline V gene encodes CDR1 SGDLS and CDR2 YYNGEE. V was clipped by 0 bases and J by 6 bases, with 13 bases between them. The CDR3 DNA sequence: TGTGCCAGCAGCGTAGAAGGGGAGGTTGGCAATGAGCAGTTCTTC. It codes for CASSVEGEVGNEQFF.

This clonotype occurred a few times. The chain joins TRBV28 to TRBJ2-5; D is unresolved. Germline V CDR1 and CDR2: MDHEN, SYDVKM. Between the trimmed V and J ends, which lost 4 bases and 4 bases, there was a span of 4 bases. The CDR3 has 11 residues. CDR3 amino acids: CASSSPETQYF. The CDR3 DNA follows: TGTGCCAGCAGTTCGCCAGAGACCCAGTACTTC.

This clonotype appeared a few times. V is TRBV7-3 and J is TRBJ1-1; D call uncertain. Germline-derived CDR1 and CDR2 are SGHTA and FQGTGA. The CDR3 runs to 13 residues. Between the trimmed V and J ends, which lost 5 bases and 1 base, there was a span of 8 bases. CDR3 coding DNA: TGTGCCAGCAGCCTTCACAGGAACACTGAAGCTTTCTTT. It yields the protein CASSLHRNTEAFF.